The rows below give T cell receptor beta chains drawn from one sample of a study of cytomegalovirus exposure and HLA in healthy donors. Method: immunoSEQ multiplex PCR; TCRdb's copy keeps in-frame clones and lacks some. This table has roughly 130,000 clones, 65% to 90% appearing once. Sequenced sample: PBMCs. The receptors were sampled from a man aged 18 to 30 in good health and CMV-seronegative. The CDR3 runs from the conserved cysteine through the conserved F or W. D genes are given only for firm matches. Rows give clone size only sometimes, using once, few, many, or a class for an expanded clone.

d_call | clone_size | j_call | v_call | cdr3_aa | cdr3_nt
- | - | TRBJ1-1 | TRBV5-6 | CASSLARGRGEAFF | TGTGCCAGCAGCTTGGCGAGGGGGAGGGGAGAAGCTTTCTTT
TRBD1 | - | TRBJ2-3 | TRBV2 | CASNRDRGLDTQYF | TGTGCCAGCAACCGGGACAGGGGGCTAGATACGCAGTATTTT
TRBD1 | - | TRBJ1-2 | TRBV29-1 | CSATGEHVYGYTF | TGCAGCGCTACAGGGGAGCACGTCTATGGCTACACCTTC
TRBD2 | - | TRBJ2-5 | TRBV5-4 | CASSVSGGPGETQYF | TGTGCCAGCAGCGTTAGCGGGGGGCCTGGAGAGACCCAGTACTTC
TRBD1 | once | TRBJ2-4 | TRBV28 | CASSRQGLAKNIQYF | TGTGCCAGCAGTCGACAGGGCCTAGCCAAAAACATTCAGTACTTC
- | once | TRBJ1-2 | TRBV10-3 | CAISEADGLIYGYTF | TGTGCCATCAGTGAAGCGGACGGACTGATCTATGGCTACACCTTC
- | - | TRBJ2-1 | TRBV10-3 | CATRVDQDNEQFF | TGTGCCACGCGAGTAGACCAGGACAATGAGCAGTTCTTC
- | - | TRBJ1-2 | TRBV10-3 | CAIIGAGSSGYTF | TGTGCCATCATCGGGGCGGGATCGAGTGGCTACACCTTC
- | - | TRBJ2-7 | TRBV11-2 | CASRQGGSYEQYF | TGTGCCAGCAGGCAGGGGGGTAGCTACGAGCAGTACTTC
- | few | TRBJ2-7 | TRBV5-5 | CASSFRQLEYEQYF | TGTGCCAGCAGCTTTAGGCAATTGGAGTACGAGCAGTACTTC
- | - | TRBJ2-3 | TRBV6-4 | CASSDGGVTDTQYF | TGTGCCAGCAGTGATGGCGGGGTCACAGATACGCAGTATTTT
- | - | TRBJ1-5 | TRBV7-2 | CASSLRSDQPQHF | TGTGCCAGCAGCTTGCGGTCAGATCAGCCCCAGCATTTT
TRBD1 | - | TRBJ2-5 | TRBV5-6 | CASSLWFDGTGFGTQYF | TGTGCCAGCAGCTTGTGGTTCGATGGGACAGGGTTTGGGACCCAGTACTTC
TRBD2 | few | TRBJ2-1 | TRBV5-1 | CASSTTSGSYNEQFF | TGCGCCAGCAGCACAACTAGCGGCTCCTACAATGAGCAGTTCTTC
- | - | TRBJ1-1 | TRBV4-1 | CASSQRGLLNTEAFF | TGCGCCAGCAGCCAACGGGGATTATTGAACACTGAAGCTTTCTTT
TRBD2 | - | TRBJ2-7 | TRBV4-1 | CASSVTGTRVLYEQYF | TGCGCCAGCAGCGTTACTGGGACTAGAGTTCTCTACGAGCAGTACTTC
TRBD2 | - | TRBJ2-2 | TRBV4-3 | CASSYHSGVAGELFF | TGCGCCAGCAGCTACCATAGCGGGGTGGCCGGGGAGCTGTTTTTT
TRBD1 | - | TRBJ2-1 | TRBV7-6 | CASSLRAGTGAYNEQFF | TGTGCCAGCAGCTTAAGAGCCGGGACAGGGGCCTACAATGAGCAGTTCTTC
- | - | TRBJ1-1 | TRBV7-8 | CASSFPSDIEAFF | TGTGCCAGCAGCTTCCCCTCCGACATCGAAGCTTTCTTT
- | few | TRBJ2-2 | TRBV5-1 | CASSRTDSANTGELFF | TGCGCCAGCAGCCGAACGGACAGCGCGAACACCGGGGAGCTGTTTTTT
- | - | TRBJ2-1 | TRBV7-9 | CASSLVTGGGNEQFF | TGTGCCAGCAGCTTAGTAACGGGGGGCGGGAATGAGCAGTTCTTC
- | - | TRBJ1-1 | TRBV7-8 | CASSFTVDSEAFF | TGTGCCAGCAGCTTTACTGTAGACAGTGAAGCTTTCTTT
TRBD1 | - | TRBJ1-2 | TRBV20-1 | CSARTGKGYTF | TGCAGTGCTCGGACAGGGAAGGGCTACACCTTC
- | - | TRBJ1-5 | TRBV5-8 | CASSGAGNQPQHF | TGTGCCAGCAGCGGGGCAGGCAATCAGCCCCAGCATTTT
- | - | TRBJ1-5 | TRBV6-5 | CASRLGEGSNQPQHF | TGTGCCAGCAGATTGGGGGAGGGAAGCAATCAGCCCCAGCATTTT
- | - | TRBJ1-2 | TRBV7-9 | CASSLVQAYGYTF | TGTGCCAGCAGCTTAGTACAGGCTTATGGCTACACCTTC
TRBD1 | - | TRBJ1-5 | TRBV27 | CASSLLGTGINQPQHF | TGTGCCAGCAGCTTACTTGGGACAGGGATCAATCAGCCCCAGCATTTT
TRBD2 | - | TRBJ2-1 | TRBV29-1 | CSAEGGGASEQFF | TGCAGCGCAGAGGGCGGGGGGGCTTCTGAGCAGTTCTTC
- | - | TRBJ2-7 | TRBV9 | CARVVPLYEQYF | TGTGCCCGAGTGGTCCCCCTCTACGAGCAGTACTTC
TRBD1 | - | TRBJ1-1 | TRBV27 | CASSSRTGFTEAFF | TGTGCCAGCAGTTCAAGGACAGGTTTTACTGAAGCTTTCTTT
TRBD1 | - | TRBJ1-1 | TRBV7-6 | CASSPGTGSGAEAFF | TGTGCCAGCAGCCCCGGGACAGGGTCGGGGGCTGAAGCTTTCTTT
TRBD1 | - | TRBJ1-2 | TRBV30 | CAWRETGGDYGYTF | TGTGCCTGGAGAGAAACAGGGGGCGACTATGGCTACACCTTC
- | once | TRBJ1-3 | TRBV7-2 | CASGGDSGNTIYF | TGTGCCTCCGGGGGAGACTCTGGAAACACCATATATTTT
TRBD1 | - | TRBJ1-2 | TRBV6-5 | CASSTWTGVGYTF | TGTGCCAGCAGTACTTGGACAGGGGTCGGCTACACCTTC
- | once | TRBJ1-2 | TRBV5-4 | CASSGGGVYGYTF | TGTGCCAGCAGCGGAGGGGGGGTCTATGGCTACACCTTC
- | - | TRBJ1-3 | TRBV9 | CASSPRQHSGNTIYF | TGTGCCAGCAGCCCCCGACAGCACTCTGGAAACACCATATATTTT
TRBD2 | once | TRBJ2-4 | TRBV5-4 | CASSAGGGEYF | TGTGCCAGCAGTGCGGGGGGGGGAGAGTACTTC
- | - | TRBJ2-7 | TRBV28 | CASSQPRGSSRRAYEQYF | TGTGCCAGCAGCCAGCCCCGAGGGAGCAGCCGGCGGGCCTACGAGCAGTACTTC
- | - | TRBJ2-3 | TRBV30 | CAWTQRQPRTDTQYF | TGTGCCTGGACTCAAAGACAGCCGAGGACAGATACGCAGTATTTT
TRBD1 | - | TRBJ2-1 | TRBV5-8 | CASSSIPGQGANYNEQFF | TGTGCCAGCAGCTCGATACCGGGACAGGGGGCGAACTACAATGAGCAGTTCTTC
- | - | TRBJ1-1 | TRBV10-2 | CATQENTEAFF | TGCGCCACGCAGGAGAACACTGAAGCTTTCTTT
TRBD1 | - | TRBJ1-1 | TRBV7-2 | CASSWDRNTEAFF | TGTGCCAGCAGCTGGGACAGAAACACTGAAGCTTTCTTT
- | - | TRBJ1-3 | TRBV9 | CASSPGQSTKSTIYF | TGTGCCAGCAGCCCGGGACAATCAACAAAGAGCACCATATATTTT
- | once | TRBJ1-1 | TRBV7-9 | CASSPNPGQSTEAFF | TGTGCCAGCAGTCCCAATCCGGGACAAAGCACTGAAGCTTTCTTT
- | - | TRBJ1-3 | TRBV10-1 | CASSAGVGSGNTIYF | TGCGCCAGCAGTGCAGGGGTAGGCTCTGGAAACACCATATATTTT
- | - | TRBJ1-2 | TRBV19 | CASTVGRRAPGNGYTF | TGTGCCAGTACGGTGGGCAGGAGGGCCCCTGGTAATGGCTACACCTTC
- | - | TRBJ1-1 | TRBV11-2 | CASSLNRNTEAFF | TGTGCCAGCAGCTTAAATCGGAACACTGAAGCTTTCTTT
TRBD1 | - | TRBJ2-1 | TRBV12-5 | CASGTPGTGGVNEQFF | TGTGCTAGTGGTACACCCGGGACAGGGGGCGTTAATGAGCAGTTCTTC
- | - | TRBJ1-3 | TRBV10-3 | CAISGPDGGSSGNTIYF | TGTGCCATCAGTGGCCCCGACGGGGGAAGCTCTGGAAACACCATATATTTT
- | - | TRBJ2-3 | TRBV11-3 | CASSLDGGNTDTQYF | TGTGCCAGCAGCTTAGACGGGGGAAACACAGATACGCAGTATTTT